The 7 T cell receptor beta chains below were found in one sample sequenced in a study of a mutant IDH1 vaccine in newly diagnosed glioma. Sequencing used immunoSEQ multiplex PCR; TCRdb keeps in-frame clones, though not all of them. The table lists about 67,000 clones, around 83% of them singletons. Specified time point: baseline, week 1 (first vaccination visit). The treatment denotes: pre-vaccination baseline after standard-of-care therapy. The sample consisted of peripheral blood mononuclear cells (PBMCs), taken from a glioma patient treated with radiotherapy, temozolomide or both. The receptors were sampled from a woman aged 18-29 years with glioma. Some clones in this sample may be carry-over from other donors' samples.

The chain carries TRBV5-8 and TRBJ2-7; D is possibly TRBD2 (7 bases). The V end lost 0 bases, the J end lost 5 bases, and 15 bases lay between the germline ends. The germline V gene encodes CDR1 SGHTS and CDR2 YDEGEE. The CDR3 spans 15 residues. The CDR3 DNA reads TGTGCCAGCAGCTTGGGCGGGGGCGGGAGCAACGAGCAGTACTTC. Protein product: CASSLGGGGSNEQYF.

The rearrangement uses TRBV20-1 and TRBJ2-7; the D gene is possibly TRBD1 (5 bases). Trimming took off 2 bases at V and 7 bases at J, with 9 bases between the two ends. Germline V gene sequence: CDR1 DFQATT, CDR2 SNEGSKA (reference sequence). This CDR3 has 11 residues. Here the CDR3 DNA reads TGCAGTGCTAGATCAGGGATTGAGCAGTACTTC. As protein: CSARSGIEQYF.

This clone has only a few counts. The rearrangement links TRBV7-9 to TRBJ1-5; TRBD1 might be the D (6 bases). V was pared by 1 base and J by 3 bases, with 7 bases between. CDR1 SEHNR and CDR2 FQNEAQ come from the germline V gene (reference sequence). This CDR3 contains 14 residues. CDR3 sequence: CASSLGTANQPQHF. For the CDR3, the DNA is TGTGCCAGCAGCTTAGGGACAGCCAATCAGCCCCAGCATTTT.

Regarding this clone: One end of the junction does not line up with germline, which may come from a read error. The chain links TRBV25-1 to TRBJ2-7; 7 positions match TRBD1. From germline, CDR1 is MGHDK and CDR2 SYGVNS. The length of the CDR3 is 14 residues. CDR3 DNA: TGTGCTAGCAGTGACCGGGACAGATTCTACGAGCAGTACTTC. Amino acids: CASSDRDRFYEQYF.

The rearrangement uses TRBV7-8 and TRBJ2-2; no clear D gene. This CDR3 has 14 amino acids. Deletions cut 5 bases from V and 6 bases from J, with 13 bases between. Per the germline V gene, CDR1 is SGHVS and CDR2 is FQNEAQ. The CDR3 DNA sequence: TGTGCCAGCAGCCGTGGGCAACAGTCCGGGGAGCTGTTTTTT. This codes for CASSRGQQSGELFF. The whole variable domain, remainder taken from reference TRBV7-8 and TRBJ2-2, is GAGVSQSPRYKVAKRGQDVALRCDPISGHVSLFWYQQALGQGPEFLTYFQNEAQLDKSGLPSDRFFAERPEGSVSTLKIQRTQQEDSAVYLCASSRGQQSGELFFGEGSRLTVL.

The V and J genes are TRBV19 and TRBJ1-1; 12 positions agree with TRBD1. The CDR3 extends over 18 amino acids. With V trimmed by 4 bases and J by 1 base, 10 bases remained unmatched. The V gene's germline CDR1 is LNHDA and CDR2 SQIVND (reference sequence). This CDR3 is CASSTRGQGARKNTEAFF. In nucleotides, the CDR3 is TGTGCCAGTAGTACTCGGGGACAGGGGGCGAGAAAGAACACTGAAGCTTTCTTT.

The chain combines TRBV19 with TRBJ1-3; D perhaps matches TRBD1 (6 bases). The CDR3 has 13 residues. The ends were cut back, 7 bases at V and 6 bases at J, with 13 bases in the middle. Germline lookup yields CDR1 LNHDA and CDR2 SQIVND (reference sequence). As DNA, the CDR3 is TGTGCCAGTACGGGCGGACAGCAAAACACCATATATTTT. It codes for CASTGGQQNTIYF.